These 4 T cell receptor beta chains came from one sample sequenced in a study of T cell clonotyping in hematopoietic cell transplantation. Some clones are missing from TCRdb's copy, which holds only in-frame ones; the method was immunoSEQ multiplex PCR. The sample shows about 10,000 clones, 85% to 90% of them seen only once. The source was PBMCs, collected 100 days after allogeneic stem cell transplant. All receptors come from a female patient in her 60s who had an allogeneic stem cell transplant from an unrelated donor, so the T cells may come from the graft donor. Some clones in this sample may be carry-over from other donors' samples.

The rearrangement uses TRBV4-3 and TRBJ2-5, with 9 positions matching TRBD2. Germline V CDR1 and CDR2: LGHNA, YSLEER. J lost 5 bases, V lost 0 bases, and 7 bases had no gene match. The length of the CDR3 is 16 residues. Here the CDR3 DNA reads TGCGCCAGCAGCCAAGATCTGGGACTAGCCGGGGAGACCCAGTACTTC. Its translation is CASSQDLGLAGETQYF.

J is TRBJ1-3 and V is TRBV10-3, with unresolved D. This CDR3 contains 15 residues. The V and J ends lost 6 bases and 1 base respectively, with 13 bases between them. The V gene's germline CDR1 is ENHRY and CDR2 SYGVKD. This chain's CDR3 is CAIRLNTDSGNTIYF. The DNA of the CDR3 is TGTGCCATCAGACTCAATACGGATTCTGGAAACACCATATATTTT.

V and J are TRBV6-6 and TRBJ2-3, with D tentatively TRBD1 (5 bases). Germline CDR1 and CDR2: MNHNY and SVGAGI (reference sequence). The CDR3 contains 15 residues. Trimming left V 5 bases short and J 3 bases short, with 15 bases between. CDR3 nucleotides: TGTGCCAGCAGTCCCGACAGTTTGGAGACAGATACGCAGTATTTT. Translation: CASSPDSLETDTQYF.

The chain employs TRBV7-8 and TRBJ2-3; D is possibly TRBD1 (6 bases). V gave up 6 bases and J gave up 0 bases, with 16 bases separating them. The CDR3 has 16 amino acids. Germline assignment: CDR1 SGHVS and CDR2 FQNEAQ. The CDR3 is CASSPTGEPSTDTQYF. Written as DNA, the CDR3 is TGTGCCAGCAGTCCGACAGGTGAACCTAGCACAGATACGCAGTATTTT.